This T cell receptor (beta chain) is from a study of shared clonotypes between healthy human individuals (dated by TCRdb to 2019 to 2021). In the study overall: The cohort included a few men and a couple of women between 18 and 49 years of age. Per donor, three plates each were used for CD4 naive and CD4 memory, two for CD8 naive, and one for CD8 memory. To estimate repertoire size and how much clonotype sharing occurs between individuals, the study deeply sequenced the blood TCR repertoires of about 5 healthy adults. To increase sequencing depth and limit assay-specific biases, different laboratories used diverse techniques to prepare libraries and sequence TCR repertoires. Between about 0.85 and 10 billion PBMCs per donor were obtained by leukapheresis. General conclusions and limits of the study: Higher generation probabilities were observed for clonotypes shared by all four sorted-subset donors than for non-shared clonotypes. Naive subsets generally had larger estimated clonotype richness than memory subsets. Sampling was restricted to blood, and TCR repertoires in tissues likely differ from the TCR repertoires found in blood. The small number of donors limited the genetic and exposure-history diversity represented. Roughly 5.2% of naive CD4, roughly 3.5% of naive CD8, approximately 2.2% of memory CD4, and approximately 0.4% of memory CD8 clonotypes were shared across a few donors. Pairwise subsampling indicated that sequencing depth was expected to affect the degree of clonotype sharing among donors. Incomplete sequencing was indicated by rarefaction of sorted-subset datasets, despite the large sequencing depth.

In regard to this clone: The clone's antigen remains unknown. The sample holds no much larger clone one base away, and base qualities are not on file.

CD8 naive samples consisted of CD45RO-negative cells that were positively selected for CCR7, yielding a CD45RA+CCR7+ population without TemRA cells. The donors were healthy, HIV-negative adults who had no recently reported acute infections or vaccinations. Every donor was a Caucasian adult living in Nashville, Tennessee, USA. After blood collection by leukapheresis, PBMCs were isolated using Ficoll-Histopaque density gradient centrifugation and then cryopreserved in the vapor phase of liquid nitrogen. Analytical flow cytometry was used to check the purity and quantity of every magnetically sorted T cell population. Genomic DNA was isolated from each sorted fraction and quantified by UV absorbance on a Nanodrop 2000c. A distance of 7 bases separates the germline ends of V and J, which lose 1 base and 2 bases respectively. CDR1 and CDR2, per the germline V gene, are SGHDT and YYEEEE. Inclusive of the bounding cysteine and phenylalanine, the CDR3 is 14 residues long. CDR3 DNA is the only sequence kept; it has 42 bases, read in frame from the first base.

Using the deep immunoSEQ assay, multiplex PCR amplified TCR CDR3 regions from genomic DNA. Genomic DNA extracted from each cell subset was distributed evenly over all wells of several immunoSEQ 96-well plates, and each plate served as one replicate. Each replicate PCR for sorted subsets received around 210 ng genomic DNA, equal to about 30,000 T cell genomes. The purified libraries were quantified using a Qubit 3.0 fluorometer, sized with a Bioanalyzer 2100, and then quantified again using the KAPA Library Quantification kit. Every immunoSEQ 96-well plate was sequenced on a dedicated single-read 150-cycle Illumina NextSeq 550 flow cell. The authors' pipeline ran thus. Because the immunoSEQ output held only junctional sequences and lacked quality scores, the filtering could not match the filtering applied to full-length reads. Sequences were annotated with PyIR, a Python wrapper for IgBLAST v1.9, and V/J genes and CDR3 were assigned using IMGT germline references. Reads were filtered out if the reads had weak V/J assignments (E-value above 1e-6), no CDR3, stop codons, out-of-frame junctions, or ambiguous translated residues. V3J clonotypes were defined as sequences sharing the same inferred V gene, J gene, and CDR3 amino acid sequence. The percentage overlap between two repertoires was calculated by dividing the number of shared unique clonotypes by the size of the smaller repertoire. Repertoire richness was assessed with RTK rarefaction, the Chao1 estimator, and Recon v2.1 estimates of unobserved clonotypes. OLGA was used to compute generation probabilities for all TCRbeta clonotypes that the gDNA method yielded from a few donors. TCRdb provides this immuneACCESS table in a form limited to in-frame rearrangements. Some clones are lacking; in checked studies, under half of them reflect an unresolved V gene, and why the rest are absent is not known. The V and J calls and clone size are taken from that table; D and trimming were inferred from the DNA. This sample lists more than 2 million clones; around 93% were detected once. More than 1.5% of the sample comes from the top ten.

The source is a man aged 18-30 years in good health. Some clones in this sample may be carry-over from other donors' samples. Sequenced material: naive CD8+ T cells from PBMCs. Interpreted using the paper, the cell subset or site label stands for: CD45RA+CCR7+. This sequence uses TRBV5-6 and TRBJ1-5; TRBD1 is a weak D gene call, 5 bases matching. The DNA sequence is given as TGTGCCAGCAGCTTGTCCAGGGGCAATCAGCCCCAGCATTTT. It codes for CASSLSRGNQPQHF. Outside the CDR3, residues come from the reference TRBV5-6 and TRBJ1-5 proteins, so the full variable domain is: DAGVTQSPTHLIKTRGQQVTLRCSPKSGHDTVSWYQQALGQGPQFIFQYYEEEERQRGNFPDRFSGHQFPNYSSELNVNALLLGDSALYLCASSLSRGNQPQHFGDGTRLSIL.